This TCR beta chain was obtained from a study of neurological immune-mediated disorders. Study-level findings and limits: HTLV-1-associated myelopathy had the most TCR clonal expansion, whereas multiple sclerosis had the least (lower than in healthy controls). The study found no CDR3 amino acid sequences shared by expanded clones across subjects, suggesting private repertoires in all groups.

Time point in this sample: longitudinal time-point 3. Worth noting for this clonotype: The antigen is undetermined. A read error may explain this, as a much larger clone is one base away.

The CDR3 length is 14 residues. Germline V gene lookup returns CDR1 SGHDN and CDR2 FVKESK. Synthesis of cDNA was carried out by template-switch 5'RACE. The reaction used 10-nucleotide random UMIs. Every sequencing run generated in excess of 180 million TCR-beta sequences. These sequences covered 15-18 subjects. Via MiXCR, TCRdb re-called the 5' RACE reads, giving one row per CDR3 protein. Of around 100,000 distinct CDR3 sequences listed, about a tenth are singletons. The sequence derives from a female donor with HTLV-1-associated myelopathy (HAM/TSP). The V gene is TRBV14, the J gene TRBJ1-2, with 7 bases lining up with TRBD1. Input material: PBMCs. CDR3 sequence (DNA): TGTGCCAGAAGCCAAGAGGACAGGTGGGGCGGCTACACCTTC. It translates to CARSQEDRWGGYTF.